Below, 18 T cell receptor beta chains from the same sample are listed, as sequenced in a study of CD8 T cells in ankylosing spondylitis. One entry per CDR3 protein results from TCRdb running MiXCR on the 5' RACE reads. The data contain roughly 350,000 distinct CDR3 sequences, around 8% of them singletons. These receptors are not linked to any known antigen. Study conclusions and caveats: Made up of eight highly homologous variants, a TCR beta motif appeared characteristic of ankylosing spondylitis blood.

The sample was blood, either unsorted or a sorted T cell fraction (not recorded which). Receptors were obtained from a male donor with ankylosing spondylitis.

The gene calls are TRBV24-1 and TRBJ2-1; TRBD2 matches 7 bases. Germline loops: CDR1 KGHDR, CDR2 SFDVKD. The J segment lost 2 bases and the V segment lost 9 bases, leaving 6 bases of the junction unmatched. The CDR3 has 14 amino acids. Here the CDR3 reads CATGTSDPYNEQFF. The CDR3 DNA sequence: TGTGCCACCGGAACTAGCGATCCCTACAATGAGCAGTTCTTC.

The table lists this clonotype with many counts. The rearrangement uses TRBV15 and TRBJ2-1; 9 bases map to TRBD2. The CDR3 contains 16 residues. V was pared by 8 bases and J by 1 base, with 9 bases of the junction left unmatched. Germline V gives CDR1 LNHNV, CDR2 YYDKDF (reference sequence). This CDR3 is CATRGGSGRSYNEQFF. DNA for the CDR3: TGTGCCACCCGGGGGGGAAGCGGGAGGTCCTACAATGAGCAGTTCTTC. Based on the CDR3 plus reference TRBV15 and TRBJ2-1, the full variable domain is DAMVIQNPRYQVTQFGKPVTLSCSQTLNHNVMYWYQQKSSQAPKLLFHYYDKDFNNEADTPDNFQSRRPNTSFCFLDIRSPGLGDTAMYLCATRGGSGRSYNEQFFGPGTRLTVL.

This clonotype came up many times. The rearrangement joins TRBV7-9 to TRBJ2-2; no firm D call. The CDR3 sequence is 14 residues long. CDR1 is SEHNR, CDR2 FQNEAQ, per germline (reference sequence). Trimming shortened V by 7 bases and J by 0 bases, and 9 bases separated the two germline ends. Here the CDR3 reads CASNDRANTGELFF. CDR3 in DNA: TGTGCCAGCAACGACCGCGCGAACACCGGGGAGCTGTTTTTT.

The CDR3 sequence is CASSSRQFNSPLHF. The CDR3 DNA sequence: TGTGCCAGCAGCTCCCGACAGTTTAATTCACCCCTCCACTTT. The genes are TRBV7-9 and TRBJ1-6; the D gene is possibly TRBD1 (5 bases). V lost 4 bases and J lost 6, with 10 bases in between. There are 14 residues in the CDR3. Per the germline V gene, CDR1 is SEHNR and CDR2 is FQNEAQ (reference sequence).

This clonotype was seen a few times. The V gene is TRBV5-1, the J gene TRBJ2-3, with D perhaps given as TRBD1 or TRBD2 (5 bases each). The germline V gene encodes CDR1 SGHRS and CDR2 YFSETQ. This CDR3 has 13 amino acids. Trimming left V 4 bases short and J 6 bases short, with 12 bases between. For the CDR3, the DNA is TGCGCCAGCAGCGCAGGGACCGACGATACGCAGTATTTT. It codes for CASSAGTDDTQYF.

This clonotype was seen a few times. The V and J genes are TRBV5-1 and TRBJ2-5; either TRBD1 or TRBD2 may supply D (7 bases each). Looked up from germline, CDR1 is SGHRS and CDR2 is YFSETQ. The CDR3 loop spans 15 amino acids. Trimming removed 3 bases at V and 1 base at J, with 13 bases between. The CDR3 reads CASSWGGTAQETQYF. The CDR3, as DNA: TGCGCCAGCAGCTGGGGAGGGACAGCCCAAGAGACCCAGTACTTC.

This clonotype occurred a few times. This sequence joins TRBV10-2 and TRBJ2-7; D is unresolved. Trimming took 2 bases from V and 3 from J, leaving 5 bases between them. Germline values: CDR1 WSHSY, CDR2 SAAADI. The CDR3 contains 12 residues. This chain's CDR3 is CASSEMFYEQYF. DNA for the CDR3: TGCGCCAGCAGTGAGATGTTCTACGAGCAGTACTTC.

There are many counts of this clonotype. The chain recombines TRBV5-1 with TRBJ2-1; 10 bases map to TRBD2. Germline V CDR1 and CDR2: SGHRS, YFSETQ. The CDR3 length is 13 residues. J gave up 9 bases and V 8 bases, and 8 bases lay outside the gene matches. CDR3 sequence reads: CASLAGVEGEQFF. Written as DNA, the CDR3 is TGCGCCAGTCTAGCGGGAGTTGAAGGTGAGCAGTTCTTC. Variable domain in full (rest from reference TRBV5-1 and TRBJ2-1): KAGVTQTPRYLIKTRGQQVTLSCSPISGHRSVSWYQQTPGQGLQFLFEYFSETQRNKGNFPGRFSGRQFSNSRSEMNVSTLELGDSALYLCASLAGVEGEQFFGPGTRLTVL.

The genes are TRBV12-3 or TRBV12-4 and TRBJ2-1; possibly TRBD1 for D (6 bases). V shed 5 bases and J shed 7 bases, with 12 bases lying between them. The length of the CDR3 is 13 residues. CDR3 bases: TGTGCCAGCAGTATCGGGACATCTAATGAGCAGTTCTTC. This codes for CASSIGTSNEQFF.

The chain couples TRBV11-3 to TRBJ2-1, with D unclear. This CDR3 contains 15 residues. Trimming removed 1 base from V and 3 bases from J, with 10 bases in between. Per germline, CDR1 SGHNT and CDR2 YENEEA. The chain's CDR3 is CASSLGNSNYNEQFF. As DNA, the CDR3 is TGTGCCAGCAGCTTAGGTAACAGTAACTACAATGAGCAGTTCTTC.

This clonotype was seen repeatedly, ten times or more. CDR3 coding DNA: TGTGCCAGCTCATGGGCAGACAACACTGAAGCTTTCTTT. It codes for CASSWADNTEAFF. This chain connects TRBV18 to TRBJ1-1, with D hard to call. The CDR3 contains 13 residues. CDR1 is KGHSH, CDR2 LQKENI, per germline. Trimming pared 5 bases from V and 2 bases from J, leaving 9 bases between.

This clonotype was seen only a few times. The chain is built from TRBV5-6 and TRBJ2-1; TRBD2 agrees at 14 bases. In germline, CDR1 is SGHDT, CDR2 YYEEEE. The CDR3 contains 17 residues. The V gene end was trimmed by 6 bases and the J gene end by 6 bases; junction bases not matched to a gene: 11. CDR3 bases: TGTGCCAGCACGAACCAACCGGGACTAGCGGGAGCCAATGAGCAGTTCTTC. Protein product: CASTNQPGLAGANEQFF.

This clonotype was seen repeatedly, ten times or more. The gene calls are TRBV12-3 or TRBV12-4 and TRBJ2-7; D perhaps matches TRBD2 (6 bases). This CDR3 has 15 residues. V lost 6 bases to trimming and J lost 5 bases, with 20 bases between them. CDR3 protein: CASRREGTLNHEQYF. CDR3 nucleotides: TGTGCCAGCAGACGAGAGGGGACTCTTAACCACGAGCAGTACTTC.

This clonotype appeared a few times. The chain recombines TRBV19 with TRBJ2-1; 8 bases are a match to TRBD1. Germline assignment: CDR1 LNHDA and CDR2 SQIVND (reference sequence). This CDR3 comprises 13 residues. V was pared by 6 bases and J by 5 bases, with 3 bases of the junction left unmatched. CDR3 loop: CASRSTGDNEQFF. The CDR3 nucleotides are TGTGCCAGTAGGTCGACAGGGGACAATGAGCAGTTCTTC. Looking up the rest from reference TRBV19 and TRBJ2-1 gives the full variable domain: DGGITQSPKYLFRKEGQNVTLSCEQNLNHDAMYWYRQDPGQGLRLIYYSQIVNDFQKGDIAEGYSVSREKKESFPLTVTSAQKNPTAFYLCASRSTGDNEQFFGPGTRLTVL.

This clonotype was found a few times. The chain combines TRBV6-6 with TRBJ2-4, with D uncertain. Trimming left V 0 bases short and J 9 bases short, with 6 bases between. This CDR3 is 12 amino acids long. The germline gives CDR1 MNHNY, CDR2 SVGAGI (reference sequence). CDR3 protein: CASSYSPGIQYF. The CDR3 bases are TGTGCCAGCAGTTACTCGCCGGGCATTCAGTACTTC.

This clonotype was seen many times. The rearrangement links TRBV20-1 to TRBJ2-1; 11 bases map to TRBD2. After removal of 3 bases from V and 9 bases from J, the junction contained 4 bases not matched to a gene. The CDR3 is made up of 13 amino acids. Per germline, CDR1 DFQATT and CDR2 SNEGSKA (reference sequence). The CDR3 DNA reads as TGCAGTGCTAGCACGACTAGCGGGATTGAGCAGTTCTTC. This gives the protein CSASTTSGIEQFF.

This clonotype was seen ten or more times. The chain uses TRBV7-2 and TRBJ2-1; perhaps TRBD1 as D (6 bases). Trimming cost V 3 bases and J 6 bases, with 12 bases left between them. Germline V gene lookup returns CDR1 SGHTA and CDR2 FQGNSA. The CDR3 extends over 14 amino acids. The CDR3 region is CASSLGASSNEQFF. CDR3 nucleotides: TGTGCCAGCAGCTTGGGGGCTAGCTCCAATGAGCAGTTCTTC.

V and J are TRBV7-9 and TRBJ1-1; D is perhaps TRBD1 (5 bases). Trimming took 7 bases from V and 5 from J, leaving 11 bases between them. From germline, CDR1 is SEHNR and CDR2 FQNEAQ (reference sequence). This CDR3 is built from 12 residues. The CDR3 loop is CASNGWGTEAFF. Written as DNA, the CDR3 is TGTGCCAGCAACGGGTGGGGGACTGAAGCTTTCTTT.